Sequencing of this T cell receptor (beta chain) was carried out in a study of T cell responses to AZD1222 COVID-19 vaccine. TCRdb keeps only in-frame clones here, not all; method: immunoSEQ multiplex PCR. The sample includes approximately 180,000 clones, about 90% of them seen just once. The germline CDR1 and CDR2 sequences are MNHNS and SASEGT. The CDR3 loop spans 12 amino acids. Trimming took 1 base from V and 8 from J, leaving 8 bases between them. The sequences come from peripheral blood, collected on day 0 of AZD1222 vaccination. The genes are TRBV6-1 and TRBJ1-2; D might be TRBD1 (5 bases). The clonotype originates from an adult in good health. The CDR3 nucleotides read TGTGCCAGCAGTGAAGTGCGGGGCGGCTACACCTTC. It is translated as CASSEVRGGYTF.